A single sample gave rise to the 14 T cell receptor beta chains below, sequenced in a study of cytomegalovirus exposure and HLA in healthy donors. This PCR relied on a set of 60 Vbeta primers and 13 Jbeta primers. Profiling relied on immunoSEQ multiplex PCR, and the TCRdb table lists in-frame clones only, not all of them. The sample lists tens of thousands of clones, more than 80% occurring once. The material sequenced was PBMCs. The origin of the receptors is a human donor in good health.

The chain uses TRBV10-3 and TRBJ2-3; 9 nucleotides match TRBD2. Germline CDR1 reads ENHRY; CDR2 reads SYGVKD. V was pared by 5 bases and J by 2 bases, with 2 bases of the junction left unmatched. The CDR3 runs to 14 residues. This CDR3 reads CAISLAGDTDTQYF. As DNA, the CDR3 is TGTGCCATCAGTTTAGCGGGGGACACAGATACGCAGTATTTT.

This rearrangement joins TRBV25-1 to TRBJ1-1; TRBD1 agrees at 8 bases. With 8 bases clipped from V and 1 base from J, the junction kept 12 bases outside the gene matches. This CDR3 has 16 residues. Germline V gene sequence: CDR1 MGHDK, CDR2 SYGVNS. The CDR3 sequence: CASSTGEIARNTEAFF. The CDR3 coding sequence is TGTGCCAGCTCGACAGGGGAGATAGCCCGGAACACTGAAGCTTTCTTT.

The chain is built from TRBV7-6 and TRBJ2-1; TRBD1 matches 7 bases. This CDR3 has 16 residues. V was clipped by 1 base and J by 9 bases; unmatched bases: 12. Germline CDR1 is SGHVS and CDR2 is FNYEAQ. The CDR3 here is CASSLVKGSSGGEQFF. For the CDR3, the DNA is TGTGCCAGCAGCTTAGTTAAGGGTTCCTCAGGGGGTGAGCAGTTCTTC.

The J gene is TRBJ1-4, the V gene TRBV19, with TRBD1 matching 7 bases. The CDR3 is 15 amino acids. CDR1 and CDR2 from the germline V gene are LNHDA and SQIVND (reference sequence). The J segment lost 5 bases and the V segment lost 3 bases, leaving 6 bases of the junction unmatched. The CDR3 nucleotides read TGTGCCAGTAGTATGGTCGGACAGGCGAATGAAAAACTGTTTTTT. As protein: CASSMVGQANEKLFF. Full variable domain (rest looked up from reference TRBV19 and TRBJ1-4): DGGITQSPKYLFRKEGQNVTLSCEQNLNHDAMYWYRQDPGQGLRLIYYSQIVNDFQKGDIAEGYSVSREKKESFPLTVTSAQKNPTAFYLCASSMVGQANEKLFFGSGTQLSVL.

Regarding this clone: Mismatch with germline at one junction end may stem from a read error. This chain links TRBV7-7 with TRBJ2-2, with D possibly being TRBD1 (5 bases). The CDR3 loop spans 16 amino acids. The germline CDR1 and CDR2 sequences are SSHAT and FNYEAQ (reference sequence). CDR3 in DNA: TGTGCTAGCAGCTTAAATTGGGGCCCGAACACCGGGGAGCTGTTTTTT. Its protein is CASSLNWGPNTGELFF.

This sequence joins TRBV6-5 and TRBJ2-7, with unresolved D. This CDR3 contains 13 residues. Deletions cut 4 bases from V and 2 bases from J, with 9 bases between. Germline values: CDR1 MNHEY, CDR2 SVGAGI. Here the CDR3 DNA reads TGTGCCAGCAGTTCTTCAGTGACCTACGAGCAGTACTTC. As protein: CASSSSVTYEQYF.

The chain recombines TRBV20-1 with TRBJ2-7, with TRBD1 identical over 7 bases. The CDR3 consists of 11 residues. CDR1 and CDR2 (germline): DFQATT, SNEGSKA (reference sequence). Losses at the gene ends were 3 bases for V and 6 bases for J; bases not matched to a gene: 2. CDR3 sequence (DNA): TGCAGTGCTAGCAGGGGGTGCGAGCAGTACTTC. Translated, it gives CSASRGCEQYF.

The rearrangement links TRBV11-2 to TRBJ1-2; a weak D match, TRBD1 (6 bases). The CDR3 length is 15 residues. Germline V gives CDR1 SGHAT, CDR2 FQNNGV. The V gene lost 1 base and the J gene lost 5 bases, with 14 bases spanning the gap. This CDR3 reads CASSLAGSGTYGYTF. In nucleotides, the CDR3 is TGTGCCAGCAGCTTAGCAGGTTCGGGGACATATGGCTACACCTTC.

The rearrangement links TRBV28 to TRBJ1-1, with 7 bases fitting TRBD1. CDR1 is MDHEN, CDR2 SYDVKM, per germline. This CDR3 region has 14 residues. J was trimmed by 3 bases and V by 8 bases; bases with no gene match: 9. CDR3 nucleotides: TGTGCCAGCCCTCCGCAGGGGGTCTACACTGAAGCTTTCTTT. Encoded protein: CASPPQGVYTEAFF.

The chain's CDR3 is CASSRGGNTEAFF. For the CDR3, the DNA is TGTGCCAGCAGCCGGGGGGGCAACACTGAAGCTTTCTTT. The V call is TRBV5-6, the J call TRBJ1-1; D is perhaps TRBD1 (6 bases). V dropped 4 bases and J dropped 2 bases, with 9 bases sitting between them. This CDR3 spans 13 amino acids. The V gene's germline CDR1 is SGHDT and CDR2 YYEEEE. The full variable domain, in which reference TRBV5-6 and TRBJ1-1 provide the parts outside the CDR3, is DAGVTQSPTHLIKTRGQQVTLRCSPKSGHDTVSWYQQALGQGPQFIFQYYEEEERQRGNFPDRFSGHQFPNYSSELNVNALLLGDSALYLCASSRGGNTEAFFGQGTRLTVV.

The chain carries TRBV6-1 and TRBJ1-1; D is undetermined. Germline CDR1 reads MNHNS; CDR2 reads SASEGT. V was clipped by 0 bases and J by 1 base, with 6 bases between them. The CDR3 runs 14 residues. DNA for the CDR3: TGTGCCAGCAGTGAAGCGCGGGCGAACACTGAAGCTTTCTTT. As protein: CASSEARANTEAFF.

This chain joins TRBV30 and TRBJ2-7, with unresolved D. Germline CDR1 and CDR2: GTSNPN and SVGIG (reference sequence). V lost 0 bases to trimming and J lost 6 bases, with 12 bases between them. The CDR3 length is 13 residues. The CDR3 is CAWSVRLDLEQYF. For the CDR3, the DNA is TGTGCCTGGAGTGTCCGACTTGATCTCGAGCAGTACTTC.

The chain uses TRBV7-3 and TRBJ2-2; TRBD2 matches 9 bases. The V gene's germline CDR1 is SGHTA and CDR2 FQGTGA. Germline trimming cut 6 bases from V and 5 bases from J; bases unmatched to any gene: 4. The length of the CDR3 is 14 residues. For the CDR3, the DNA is TGTGCCAGCAGGTCAAGCGGGGGGACCGGGGAGCTGTTTTTT. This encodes CASRSSGGTGELFF.

CDR3 sequence (DNA): TGCGCCAGCAGCTTGGATCTAGCGGGGATGATTTCCTACAATGAGCAGTTCTTC. It specifies CASSLDLAGMISYNEQFF. The chain recombines TRBV5-1 with TRBJ2-1, with 9 bases identical to TRBD2. Looked up from germline, CDR1 is SGHRS and CDR2 is YFSETQ. The CDR3 runs to 18 residues. V gave up 0 bases and J gave up 1 base; unmatched junction bases: 8.